Described below is a single T cell receptor beta chain sequence and its context. The CDR3 loop spans 17 amino acids. Trimming took off 4 bases at V and 1 base at J, with 17 bases between the two ends. Germline V gene lookup returns CDR1 SGHRS and CDR2 YFSETQ. This entry comes from a study of blood T cell repertoires in COVID-19. Study information: Material from acute and convalescent COVID-19 was sourced from the United States, Italy and Spain. In each case, the material was cDNA or gDNA derived from T cells, B-cell-depleted T cells, or PBMCs.

Original data processing: Researchers report that nucleated cell counts were estimated from reference gene primer amplification. TCRdb's table, derived via immunoSEQ multiplex PCR, lists solely in-frame clones and lacks some. V, J and clone size are taken as reported in that table, and D and trimming were inferred from the DNA itself. The sample lists 130,000 to 150,000 clones, more than 75% occurring once. Sample: peripheral blood. The chain joins TRBV5-1 to TRBJ2-2, with D maybe TRBD1 (6 bases). The TCR sequence derives from a woman aged 70-85 years with COVID-19, enrolled during active disease. CDR3: CASSLGAIGLNTGELFF. Here the CDR3 DNA reads TGCGCCAGCAGCCTGGGGGCTATAGGACTGAACACCGGGGAGCTGTTTTTT.